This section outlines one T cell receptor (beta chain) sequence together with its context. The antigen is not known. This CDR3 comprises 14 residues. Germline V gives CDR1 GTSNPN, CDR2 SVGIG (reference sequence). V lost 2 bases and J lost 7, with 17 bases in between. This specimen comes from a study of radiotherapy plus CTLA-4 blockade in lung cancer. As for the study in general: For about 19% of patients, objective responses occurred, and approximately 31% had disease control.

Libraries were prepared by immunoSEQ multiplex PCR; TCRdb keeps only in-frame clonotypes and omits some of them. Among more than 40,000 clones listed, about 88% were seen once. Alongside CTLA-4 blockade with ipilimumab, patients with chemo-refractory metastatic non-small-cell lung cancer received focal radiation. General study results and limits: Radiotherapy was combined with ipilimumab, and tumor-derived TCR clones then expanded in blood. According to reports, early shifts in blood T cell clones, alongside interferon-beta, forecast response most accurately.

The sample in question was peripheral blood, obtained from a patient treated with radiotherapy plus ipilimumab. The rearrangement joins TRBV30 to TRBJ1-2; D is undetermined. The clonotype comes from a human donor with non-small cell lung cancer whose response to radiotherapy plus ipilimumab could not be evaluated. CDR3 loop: CAWSLEAHSRGYTF. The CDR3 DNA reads TGTGCCTGGAGTCTGGAGGCCCATTCCCGTGGCTACACCTTC.